The present T cell receptor (beta chain) was sequenced within a study of T cells after yellow fever vaccination. Across the study: The fractions with low cell numbers were processed using SMART-Seq v4 Ultra Low Input.

Findings of the study overall: A secondary response was less intense yet reached its peak sooner, at day 5 versus 15. Relatively few clonotypes were ones that appeared in both CD4 and CD8 compartments.

V lost 0 bases, J lost 0 bases, and 12 bases lay in between. CDR1 is LGHDT, CDR2 YNNKEL, per germline (reference sequence). This CDR3 has 17 residues. This clonotype was picked up a small number of times. Its antigen remains unidentified. A universal primer site and UMIs were added as TCR cDNA was made by 5'RACE template switching. Each CDR3 protein gets one entry after TCRdb re-called the 5' RACE reads with MiXCR. The data contain 100,000 to 150,000 distinct CDR3 sequences, roughly 15% of them singletons. This receptor was obtained from a young man who received the YFV17D yellow fever vaccine. The sample here was CD8+ T cells sorted from PBMCs, taken 5 days after the yellow fever booster vaccination. The gene calls are TRBV3-1 and TRBJ2-1; a possible D gene is TRBD2 (6 bases). The CDR3 region is CASSQDGSRGSYNEQFF. CDR3 bases: TGTGCCAGCAGCCAAGATGGCTCGCGGGGCTCCTACAATGAGCAGTTCTTC.